The 30 T cell receptor beta chains below were found in one sample sequenced in a study of blood T cell repertoires in COVID-19. Libraries were prepared by immunoSEQ multiplex PCR; TCRdb keeps only in-frame clonotypes and omits some of them. The sample yields about 130,000 clones, roughly 71% seen once. The sequenced material came from peripheral blood. Source of these receptors: a man older than 75 with acute or convalescent COVID-19.

The V gene is TRBV3-1 (or the pseudogene TRBV3-2), the J gene TRBJ1-1; TRBD1 is a possible D gene (6 bases). CDR3 length: 13 residues. Germline CDR1 and CDR2: LGHDT and YNNKEL (reference sequence). V was trimmed by 6 bases and J by 3 bases, leaving 11 bases between them. The CDR3 loop reads CASSANRDTEAFF. As DNA, the CDR3 is TGTGCCAGCAGTGCAAACAGGGACACTGAAGCTTTCTTT.

V gene TRBV13 combines with J gene TRBJ1-2; D is unclear. Germline-derived CDR1 and CDR2 are PRHDT and FYEKMQ (reference sequence). The CDR3 totals 16 residues. V was trimmed by 5 bases and J by 6 bases, leaving 22 bases between them. The CDR3 reads CASSLPGWERDDGYTF. CDR3 DNA sequence: TGTGCCAGCAGCCTACCGGGTTGGGAGAGGGATGATGGCTACACCTTC.

This chain connects TRBV13 to TRBJ2-5; TRBD2 matches 11 bases. Per germline, CDR1 PRHDT and CDR2 FYEKMQ (reference sequence). This CDR3 spans 16 amino acids. V shed 1 base, J shed 2 bases, and the junction held 3 bases outside the gene matches. CDR3 sequence reads: CASSLEASGGQETQYF. The DNA for the CDR3 is TGTGCCAGCAGCTTAGAGGCTAGCGGGGGGCAAGAGACCCAGTACTTC.

The chain joins TRBV3-1 (or the pseudogene TRBV3-2) to TRBJ2-3; D might be TRBD1 (6 bases). Trimming pared 2 bases from V and 4 bases from J, leaving 10 bases between. The germline gives CDR1 LGHDT, CDR2 YNNKEL (reference sequence). This CDR3 region has 14 residues. The CDR3 is CASSQNAGADTQYF. CDR3 sequence (DNA): TGTGCCAGCAGCCAAAATGCAGGGGCAGATACGCAGTATTTT.

A single count supports this clone. The V and J genes are TRBV7-9 and TRBJ2-2, with 10 bases identical to TRBD1. The V gene end was trimmed by 5 bases and the J gene end by 1 base; junction bases not matched to a gene: 10. Germline V gives CDR1 SEHNR, CDR2 FQNEAQ (reference sequence). The CDR3 is 18 residues long. The CDR3 loop is CASSGRDRGTRNTGELFF. CDR3 in DNA: TGTGCCAGCAGCGGCCGGGACAGGGGAACCCGGAACACCGGGGAGCTGTTTTTT.

V and J are TRBV28 and TRBJ1-2; 8 bases map to TRBD1. The V and J ends lost 5 bases and 5 bases, in that order; junction bases with no gene match: 10. CDR3 length: 15 residues. Germline-derived CDR1 and CDR2 are MDHEN and SYDVKM. DNA for the CDR3: TGTGCCAGCAGTCGGACAGGGAAGGTTGAGTATGGCTACACCTTC. Protein: CASSRTGKVEYGYTF.

This chain joins TRBV19 and TRBJ1-5; perhaps TRBD1 as D (6 bases). V was cut by 3 bases and J by 5 bases, with 11 bases left in between. CDR1 is LNHDA, CDR2 SQIVND, per germline (reference sequence). This CDR3 spans 14 amino acids. CDR3: CASSIAGGHQPQHF. CDR3 nucleotides: TGTGCCAGTAGTATTGCGGGGGGCCATCAGCCCCAGCATTTT.

The chain joins TRBV4-1 to TRBJ2-5, with 8 bases lining up with TRBD2. In germline, CDR1 is MGHRA, CDR2 YSYEKL. The CDR3 has 16 residues. V shed 4 bases and J 5 bases; nucleotides not matched to a gene: 12. The CDR3 DNA is TGCGCCAGCAGCCGGATGCCGGGACTAGGCGCGGAGACCCAGTACTTC. This translates into CASSRMPGLGAETQYF.

CDR3 sequence (DNA): TGTGCCAGCAGTCCAACATATGCACGAACAGATACGCAGTATTTT. Amino acid sequence: CASSPTYARTDTQYF. The V gene is TRBV27, the J gene TRBJ2-3; D is unclear. This CDR3 contains 15 residues. Trimming cost V 5 bases and J 3 bases, with 15 bases left between them. CDR1 is MNHEY and CDR2 is SMNVEV in the germline V gene (reference sequence).

This rearrangement joins TRBV18 to TRBJ2-1; D is unclear. The length of the CDR3 is 15 residues. Trimming took off 2 bases at V and 4 bases at J, with 12 bases between the two ends. In germline, CDR1 is KGHSH, CDR2 LQKENI. For the CDR3, the DNA is TGTGCCAGCTCACCAGGGTCTAGTGATTACAATGAGCAGTTCTTC. As protein: CASSPGSSDYNEQFF.

V usage is TRBV12-5 and J usage is TRBJ1-2; 8 bases are a match to TRBD1. In germline, CDR1 is LGHNT, CDR2 FRNRAP. The CDR3 totals 15 residues. Losses at the gene ends were 1 base for V and 4 bases for J; bases not matched to a gene: 5. CDR3 nucleotide sequence: TGTGCTAGTGGTTTGGGGCGGACAGGGAGCTATGGCTACACCTTC. As protein: CASGLGRTGSYGYTF.

J is TRBJ2-7 and V is TRBV30, with D possibly TRBD2 on 6 matching bases. From germline, CDR1 is GTSNPN and CDR2 SVGIG (reference sequence). The CDR3 sequence is 14 residues long. V lost 2 bases to trimming and J lost 3 bases, with 14 bases between them. The CDR3 loop reads CAWSQGGSGYEQYF. CDR3 sequence (DNA): TGTGCCTGGAGTCAGGGAGGTAGTGGCTACGAGCAGTACTTC.

This clone was found a few times. The DNA of the CDR3 is TGTGCCAGCAGTTTTTCCAACAGGGATGGCTACACCTTC. It is translated as CASSFSNRDGYTF. V usage is TRBV27 and J usage is TRBJ1-2; perhaps TRBD1 as D (6 bases). Germline CDR1 MNHEY, CDR2 SMNVEV (reference sequence). The V gene lost 3 bases and the J gene lost 6 bases, with 11 bases spanning the gap. CDR3 length: 13 amino acids.

DNA for the CDR3: TGTGCCAGCAGTGAAAGGGGGCAATATGGCTACACCTTC. It translates to CASSERGQYGYTF. The V call is TRBV2, the J call TRBJ1-2; 7 bases line up with TRBD1. The ends lost 2 bases at V and 5 bases at J; junction bases unmatched: 2. Germline CDR1 is SNHLY and CDR2 is FYNNEI. The CDR3 totals 13 residues.

V is TRBV2 and J is TRBJ2-2, with 8 nucleotides matching TRBD2. The CDR3 is made up of 15 amino acids. V shed 2 bases, J shed 5 bases, and the junction held 4 bases outside the gene matches. Per germline, CDR1 SNHLY and CDR2 FYNNEI. CDR3 DNA sequence: TGTGCCAGCAGTGAATTCTTAGCGGGAACCGGGGAGCTGTTTTTT. Its translation: CASSEFLAGTGELFF.

This clone was observed a few times. This chain joins TRBV19 and TRBJ2-3, with 8 bases identical to TRBD1. This CDR3 spans 14 amino acids. Germline V gene sequence: CDR1 LNHDA, CDR2 SQIVND (reference sequence). After removal of 9 bases from V and 4 bases from J, the junction contained 9 bases not matched to a gene. DNA for the CDR3: TGTGCCAGCTCGGACAGGGTCCGGGCAGATACGCAGTATTTT. Its translation: CASSDRVRADTQYF. Variable domain in full (rest from reference TRBV19 and TRBJ2-3): DGGITQSPKYLFRKEGQNVTLSCEQNLNHDAMYWYRQDPGQGLRLIYYSQIVNDFQKGDIAEGYSVSREKKESFPLTVTSAQKNPTAFYLCASSDRVRADTQYFGPGTRLTVL.

The V and J genes are TRBV7-8 and TRBJ2-1; TRBD2 matches at 9 bases. Trimming took 5 bases from V and 3 from J; bases not matched to a gene: 14. Germline V lookup: CDR1 SGHVS, CDR2 FQNEAQ. The CDR3 is 18 residues long. CDR3 residues: CASSPGGQRGARYNEQFF. CDR3 coding DNA: TGTGCCAGCAGCCCCGGGGGCCAGCGGGGGGCGCGCTACAATGAGCAGTTCTTC.

The chain couples TRBV5-1 to TRBJ2-1; 9 nucleotides match TRBD1. Germline values: CDR1 SGHRS, CDR2 YFSETQ. The CDR3 runs to 13 residues. Trimming removed 4 bases from V and 9 bases from J; junction bases left unmatched: 5. The CDR3 DNA reads as TGCGCCAGCAGCCCCGACAGGGGGGGTGAGCAGTTCTTC. It yields the protein CASSPDRGGEQFF.

The chain uses TRBV12-3 or TRBV12-4 and TRBJ1-5; perhaps TRBD1 as D (5 bases). Trimming removed 3 bases from V and 5 bases from J, with 8 bases in between. There are 13 residues in the CDR3. CDR3 in amino acids: CASSFWGDQPQHF. CDR3 nucleotide sequence: TGTGCCAGCAGTTTTTGGGGGGATCAGCCCCAGCATTTT.

The chain links TRBV7-2 to TRBJ1-2, with TRBD1 as a possible D gene (6 bases). The CDR3 is made up of 13 amino acids. CDR1 and CDR2 from the germline V gene are SGHTA and FQGNSA. V was cut by 2 bases and J by 8 bases, with 12 bases left in between. CDR3 sequence (DNA): TGTGCCAGCAGCTTATGGTCAGGGGAAGGCTACACCTTC. As protein: CASSLWSGEGYTF.

The chain recombines TRBV6-6 with TRBJ1-2, with D possibly matching TRBD1 (5 bases). This CDR3 spans 13 amino acids. Germline assignment: CDR1 MNHNY and CDR2 SVGAGI (reference sequence). Trimming cost V 2 bases and J 8 bases, with 12 bases left between them. CDR3 bases: TGTGCCAGCAGTTACGGTGTAGGGGTGGGCTACACCTTC. This codes for CASSYGVGVGYTF.

The chain links TRBV24-1 to TRBJ2-7; 9 nucleotides line up with TRBD1. Trimming at V came to 3 bases and at J to 3 bases, leaving 5 bases not matched to a gene. CDR3 length: 15 amino acids. Germline V CDR1 and CDR2: KGHDR, SFDVKD. CDR3 amino acids: CATSDPRGQGYEQYF. DNA for the CDR3: TGTGCCACCAGTGATCCGAGGGGACAGGGCTACGAGCAGTACTTC.

This chain joins TRBV6-6 and TRBJ1-6, with a possible D match to TRBD1 (6 bases). Germline V CDR1 and CDR2: MNHNY, SVGAGI (reference sequence). This CDR3 is built from 14 residues. V was shortened by 7 bases and J by 4 bases, with 11 bases between the two germline ends. The CDR3 nucleotides read TGTGCCAGCACCCGGACAGTATATAATTCACCCCTCCACTTT. Translated, it gives CASTRTVYNSPLHF.

J is TRBJ1-2 and V is TRBV5-1; no clear D gene. Germline V gene sequence: CDR1 SGHRS, CDR2 YFSETQ. The CDR3 is made up of 14 amino acids. Trimming removed 0 bases from V and 4 bases from J, with 10 bases in between. CDR3: CASSLAGGSYGYTF. The CDR3 nucleotides are TGCGCCAGCAGCTTGGCGGGTGGCTCCTATGGCTACACCTTC.

The rearrangement uses TRBV15 and TRBJ1-2, with D tentatively TRBD1 (6 bases). Per germline, CDR1 LNHNV and CDR2 YYDKDF (reference sequence). V lost 5 bases to trimming and J lost 6 bases, with 19 bases between them. This CDR3 contains 15 residues. In nucleotides, the CDR3 is TGTGCCACCAGCTCCGGGGGGACAAGCTTAAATGGCTACACCTTC. Translated, it gives CATSSGGTSLNGYTF.

The CDR3 bases are TGTGCCAGCAGCCAAGGGACAGGGGCCTACACCGGGGAGCTGTTTTTT. Translated: CASSQGTGAYTGELFF. V gene TRBV3-1 (or the pseudogene TRBV3-2) combines with J gene TRBJ2-2, with 9 bases that match TRBD1. Germline V CDR1 and CDR2: LGHDT, YNNKEL (reference sequence). The CDR3 totals 16 residues. V lost 1 base, J lost 3 bases, and 3 bases stayed unmatched.

The chain couples TRBV11-2 to TRBJ2-1, with TRBD2 matching over 7 bases. CDR3 size: 14 residues. V shed 6 bases and J 6 bases; nucleotides not matched to a gene: 8. Germline lookup yields CDR1 SGHAT and CDR2 FQNNGV. CDR3 bases: TGTGCCAGCAGGGGGGGAGGGACTTTCAATGAGCAGTTCTTC. Its translation: CASRGGGTFNEQFF.

The DNA of the CDR3 is TGTGCCAGCAGTTTTTACCCCGCGGGGCCCACAGATACGCAGTATTTT. Translating gives CASSFYPAGPTDTQYF. The rearrangement links TRBV27 to TRBJ2-3, with D perhaps matching TRBD2 (6 bases). CDR1 and CDR2 (germline): MNHEY, SMNVEV (reference sequence). V was clipped by 3 bases and J by 2 bases, with 15 bases between them. The CDR3 covers 16 residues.

This CDR3 reads CASRGTGSEKLFF. The CDR3 DNA follows: TGTGCCAGCAGGGGGACAGGGTCGGAAAAACTGTTTTTT. The rearrangement links TRBV2 to TRBJ1-4; 9 bases align to TRBD1. The CDR3 runs 13 residues. Per the germline V gene, CDR1 is SNHLY and CDR2 is FYNNEI. Trimming took 6 bases from V and 8 from J; bases not matched to a gene: 4.

This sequence joins TRBV2 and TRBJ1-2; weak D call: TRBD1 (6 bases). V was shortened by 5 bases and J by 8 bases, with 18 bases between the two germline ends. This CDR3 spans 14 amino acids. The germline gives CDR1 SNHLY, CDR2 FYNNEI. DNA for the CDR3: TGTGCCAGCAGTCGAGGACAGTTACTACTGGGCTACACCTTC. This sequence encodes CASSRGQLLLGYTF.